These 29 T cell receptor beta chains share one sample of origin, sequenced in a study of T-cell memory formation after mild COVID-19. Using its own MiXCR run on the 5' RACE reads, TCRdb lists one record per CDR3 protein. Of around 300,000 distinct CDR3 sequences in the sample, 15% to 20% were seen once. Source material: PBMCs or a T cell subset sorted from them (not recorded which). The receptors were sampled from a man in his late teens or twenties who had mild COVID-19 (a few samples of this study predate the infection). Cell type and time point are not known.

The chain employs TRBV7-6 and TRBJ2-5; the match to TRBD2 covers 11 bases. In germline, CDR1 is SGHVS, CDR2 FNYEAQ. The CDR3 is 15 amino acids. Losses at the gene ends were 5 bases for V and 2 bases for J; bases not matched to a gene: 4. The CDR3 loop is CASSPLAGVQETQYF. The DNA of the CDR3 is TGTGCCAGCAGCCCACTAGCGGGGGTTCAAGAGACCCAGTACTTC. Full variable domain (remainder filled in from reference TRBV7-6 and TRBJ2-5): GAGVSQSPRYKVTKRGQDVALRCDPISGHVSLYWYRQALGQGPEFLTYFNYEAQQDKSGLPNDRFSAERPEGSISTLTIQRTEQRDSAMYRCASSPLAGVQETQYFGPGTRLLVL.

The chain couples TRBV4-1 to TRBJ2-7; D might be TRBD1 (5 bases). Germline CDR1 MGHRA, CDR2 YSYEKL. This CDR3 region has 14 residues. V was shortened by 2 bases and J by 0 bases, with 8 bases between the two germline ends. The CDR3 DNA reads TGCGCCAGCAGCCAACTAACAGGCTCCTACGAGCAGTACTTC. It specifies CASSQLTGSYEQYF.

This clonotype was detected ten times or more. The chain employs TRBV7-9 and TRBJ2-7, with 10 nucleotides matching TRBD1. The V gene end was trimmed by 1 base and the J gene end by 3 bases; junction bases not matched to a gene: 3. The CDR3 has 15 residues. Germline CDR1 is SEHNR and CDR2 is FQNEAQ (reference sequence). The CDR3 nucleotides read TGTGCCAGCAGCTTAGGAGGGACAGGGGACTACGAGCAGTACGTC. It specifies CASSLGGTGDYEQYV.

There are a few counts of this clonotype. In DNA, the CDR3 is TGTGCCAGCAGCTTCGGAAGCTCCTACGAGCAGTACTTC. Translating gives CASSFGSSYEQYF. V usage is TRBV11-2 and J usage is TRBJ2-7; unclear D gene. V gave up 3 bases and J gave up 0 bases, with 6 bases separating them. The length of the CDR3 is 13 residues. Germline CDR1 SGHAT, CDR2 FQNNGV.

This chain uses TRBV7-9 with TRBJ2-1; 7 positions match TRBD1. J was trimmed by 8 bases and V by 3 bases; bases with no gene match: 1. CDR3 length: 12 residues. CDR1 and CDR2 from the germline V gene are SEHNR and FQNEAQ (reference sequence). The CDR3 coding sequence is TGTGCCAGCAGCTTTGGGACAGATGAGCAGTTCTTC. It codes for CASSFGTDEQFF.

The chain has TRBV12-3 or TRBV12-4 and TRBJ2-2; maybe TRBD2 (6 bases). CDR3 length equals 15 residues. The ends were cut back, 3 bases at V and 4 bases at J, with 12 bases in the middle. For the CDR3, the DNA is TGTGCCAGCAGTTTCAGGAGGGAATTCACCGGGGAGCTGTTTTTT. Its protein is CASSFRREFTGELFF.

The sample holds a few counts of this clonotype. The gene calls are TRBV12-3 or TRBV12-4 and TRBJ2-1, with 11 bases fitting TRBD2. J gave up 8 bases and V 2 bases, and 5 bases lay outside the gene matches. The CDR3 contains 15 residues. The CDR3 spells CASSLLAGGSDEQFF. The CDR3 DNA reads TGTGCCAGCAGTTTACTAGCGGGGGGTTCGGATGAGCAGTTCTTC.

The V and J genes are TRBV2 and TRBJ2-1, with D unresolved. V gave up 3 bases and J gave up 6 bases, with 9 bases separating them. The germline V gene has CDR1 SNHLY and CDR2 FYNNEI. CDR3 length: 13 residues. This CDR3 is CASSELLINEQFF. The CDR3 DNA sequence: TGTGCCAGCAGTGAGCTGTTGATCAATGAGCAGTTCTTC.

The sample holds a few counts of this clonotype. This chain connects TRBV4-1 to TRBJ2-7; D unclear. The CDR3 sequence is 11 residues long. V lost 3 bases to trimming and J lost 7 bases, with 7 bases between them. Per the germline V gene, CDR1 is MGHRA and CDR2 is YSYEKL. CDR3: CASSHGREQYF. CDR3 bases: TGCGCCAGCAGCCATGGTAGGGAGCAGTACTTC.

The J gene is TRBJ2-5, the V gene TRBV5-1; TRBD2 might be the D (5 bases). With 4 bases removed from V and 4 bases from J, the gap between germline ends came to 14 bases. The CDR3 extends over 14 amino acids. Germline V gene lookup returns CDR1 SGHRS and CDR2 YFSETQ. The CDR3 reads CASSGTSEGETQYF. The CDR3 DNA follows: TGCGCCAGCAGCGGCACTAGTGAAGGAGAGACCCAGTACTTC.

The chain employs TRBV6-2 or TRBV6-3 and TRBJ2-3, with 8 bases fitting TRBD2. Germline lookup yields CDR1 MNHEY and CDR2 SVGEGT. With 6 bases clipped from V and 2 bases from J, the junction kept 1 base outside the gene matches. This CDR3 is built from 13 residues. DNA for the CDR3: TGTGCCAGCAGCGGACTAGCCACAGATACGCAGTATTTT. The encoded protein is CASSGLATDTQYF.

The table lists this clonotype with a few counts. V usage is TRBV7-9 and J usage is TRBJ2-3; 7 nucleotides line up with TRBD2. The germline V gene encodes CDR1 SEHNR and CDR2 FQNEAQ (reference sequence). J lost 0 bases, V lost 5 bases, and 8 bases had no gene match. CDR3 length equals 16 residues. CDR3 in DNA: TGTGCCAGCAGCGACCTGAGCGGGGCCAGCACAGATACGCAGTATTTT. Its translation is CASSDLSGASTDTQYF.

The V and J genes are TRBV5-1 and TRBJ2-3, with 8 bases matching TRBD1. The CDR3 contains 15 residues. Germline CDR1 reads SGHRS; CDR2 reads YFSETQ. V gave up 2 bases and J gave up 3 bases; unmatched junction bases: 5. The CDR3 sequence is CASSFGQGNTDTQYF. Written as DNA, the CDR3 is TGCGCCAGCAGCTTCGGACAGGGTAATACAGATACGCAGTATTTT.

This chain uses TRBV7-2 with TRBJ2-3; TRBD1 matches at 7 bases. The CDR3 is made up of 16 amino acids. The V and J ends lost 3 bases and 2 bases, in that order; junction bases with no gene match: 8. CDR1 and CDR2 (germline): SGHTA, FQGNSA. The CDR3 DNA is TGTGCCAGCAGCTTTCCCCGGGACAGATCCACAGATACGCAGTATTTT. Amino acid sequence: CASSFPRDRSTDTQYF.

This clonotype was counted only a few times. This sequence joins TRBV4-1 and TRBJ1-2; D is undetermined. The CDR3 has 13 residues. Germline CDR1 is MGHRA and CDR2 is YSYEKL. V lost 0 bases and J 2 bases, leaving 4 bases between the germline ends. CDR3 region: CASSQDGNYGYTF. The CDR3 DNA reads as TGCGCCAGCAGCCAAGATGGAAACTATGGCTACACCTTC.

CDR3: CASSQEGPGGYTF. DNA for the CDR3: TGTGCCAGCAGCCAAGAGGGGCCCGGGGGCTACACCTTC. The J gene is TRBJ1-2, the V gene TRBV3-1; D possibly corresponds to TRBD1 (5 bases). The V end was cut by 0 bases, the J end by 8 bases, with 10 bases between. Germline CDR1 and CDR2: LGHDT and YNNKEL (reference sequence). CDR3 length: 13 amino acids.

The chain has TRBV5-1 and TRBJ1-3; D is undetermined. Per germline, CDR1 SGHRS and CDR2 YFSETQ. The V and J ends lost 2 bases and 0 bases respectively, with 18 bases between them. The CDR3 consists of 18 residues. The CDR3 loop reads CASSFGSRDLYSGNTIYF. The CDR3 bases are TGCGCCAGCAGCTTTGGATCACGGGATCTCTACTCTGGAAACACCATATATTTT. Combining the CDR3 with reference TRBV5-1 and TRBJ1-3 gives the whole variable domain KAGVTQTPRYLIKTRGQQVTLSCSPISGHRSVSWYQQTPGQGLQFLFEYFSETQRNKGNFPGRFSGRQFSNSRSEMNVSTLELGDSALYLCASSFGSRDLYSGNTIYFGEGSWLTVV.

This sequence joins TRBV12-3 or TRBV12-4 and TRBJ1-2, with TRBD1 as a possible D gene (5 bases). V shed 5 bases and J shed 4 bases, with 14 bases lying between them. The length of the CDR3 is 14 residues. CDR3: CASSRGDSSYGYTF. In nucleotides, the CDR3 is TGTGCCAGCAGTCGAGGCGACAGTAGCTATGGCTACACCTTC.

This clonotype appeared many times. This chain connects TRBV6-2 or TRBV6-3 to TRBJ2-1; TRBD1 matches at 7 bases. The CDR3 has 16 amino acids. After removal of 6 bases from V and 0 bases from J, the junction contained 8 bases not matched to a gene. Germline V gene lookup returns CDR1 MNHEY and CDR2 SVGEGT. CDR3: CASRTIQGSSYNEQFF. The CDR3 DNA is TGTGCCAGCAGAACGATACAGGGGAGCTCCTACAATGAGCAGTTCTTC.

Only one count was recorded for this clonotype. The chain couples TRBV10-3 to TRBJ2-7; D is perhaps TRBD2 (5 bases). Between the trimmed V and J ends, which lost 8 bases and 0 bases, there was a span of 14 bases. Germline-derived CDR1 and CDR2 are ENHRY and SYGVKD. There are 14 residues in the CDR3. The CDR3 bases are TGTGCCATCGGACTTCGCGGCTCCTCCTACGAGCAGTACTTC. This translates into CAIGLRGSSYEQYF.

This chain joins TRBV9 and TRBJ2-5; unclear D gene. V lost 2 bases, J lost 5 bases, and 10 bases lay in between. The CDR3 sequence is 13 residues long. Germline CDR1 reads SGDLS; CDR2 reads YYNGEE. The CDR3 bases are TGTGCCAGCAGCGTCGCTCTCGGCGAGACCCAGTACTTC. Protein: CASSVALGETQYF.

The DNA of the CDR3 is TGTGCCAGCAGTCCGGTGCGACGGAATGGCTACACCTTC. It specifies CASSPVRRNGYTF. The chain uses TRBV12-3 or TRBV12-4 and TRBJ1-2; D gene unclear. V was cut by 5 bases and J by 6 bases, with 13 bases left in between. CDR3 length: 13 residues.

There are many counts of this clonotype. The chain joins TRBV7-9 to TRBJ1-1; D unclear. This CDR3 has 13 amino acids. V lost 5 bases and J lost 0, with 7 bases in between. The germline V gene has CDR1 SEHNR and CDR2 FQNEAQ (reference sequence). CDR3 sequence reads: CASSPPMNTEAFF. DNA of the CDR3: TGTGCCAGCAGCCCCCCGATGAACACTGAAGCTTTCTTT.

This clonotype has a handful of counts. The V and J genes are TRBV5-1 and TRBJ1-1, with a weak D call TRBD1 (5 bases). Germline V gene data show CDR1 as SGHRS and CDR2 as YFSETQ. Trimming left V 0 bases short and J 1 base short, with 13 bases between. The CDR3 runs 16 residues. The CDR3 region is CASSLALRVRNTEAFF. CDR3 nucleotide sequence: TGCGCCAGCAGCTTGGCCCTCAGGGTCAGGAACACTGAAGCTTTCTTT.

This clonotype was counted a few times. This chain connects TRBV7-9 to TRBJ1-3; possibly TRBD1 for D (6 bases). The CDR3 loop spans 14 amino acids. Germline CDR1 is SEHNR and CDR2 is FQNEAQ (reference sequence). Trimming took off 5 bases at V and 2 bases at J, with 10 bases between the two ends. The chain's CDR3 is CASSPRTAGNTIYF. CDR3 bases: TGTGCCAGCAGCCCGAGGACAGCTGGAAACACCATATATTTT.

The DNA of the CDR3 is TGTGCCAGCAGCTTGCTCAGGGGCGACGAGCAGTACGTC. It specifies CASSLLRGDEQYV. The chain has TRBV5-5 and TRBJ2-7, with a tentative D call TRBD1 (6 bases). The germline V gene has CDR1 SGHKS and CDR2 YYEKEE (reference sequence). The CDR3 is made up of 13 amino acids. Trimming cost V 1 base and J 5 bases, with 10 bases left between them.

This clonotype was seen a handful of times. The rearrangement joins TRBV12-3 or TRBV12-4 to TRBJ2-2; TRBD2 is a possible D gene (5 bases). V gave up 4 bases and J gave up 3 bases, with 12 bases separating them. The CDR3 has 15 residues. This CDR3 reads CASSSLWGDTGELFF. The CDR3 DNA reads TGTGCCAGCAGTTCCCTCTGGGGAGACACCGGGGAGCTGTTTTTT.

A few counts support this clonotype. V gene TRBV18 combines with J gene TRBJ1-1; D is unresolved. CDR1 KGHSH and CDR2 LQKENI come from the germline V gene. The CDR3 has 15 residues. Trimming took off 2 bases at V and 1 base at J, with 11 bases between the two ends. The CDR3 sequence is CASSPSRARNTEAFF. The CDR3 nucleotides read TGTGCCAGCTCACCATCGAGGGCCCGGAACACTGAAGCTTTCTTT.

This sequence joins TRBV7-2 and TRBJ2-6, with 8 bases fitting TRBD1. J was trimmed by 12 bases and V by 5 bases; bases with no gene match: 6. This CDR3 has 13 residues. Germline V gene lookup returns CDR1 SGHTA and CDR2 FQGNSA. The CDR3, as DNA: TGTGCCAGCAGCCCAGGACAGGGTGGCGTCCTGACTTTC. It translates to CASSPGQGGVLTF.